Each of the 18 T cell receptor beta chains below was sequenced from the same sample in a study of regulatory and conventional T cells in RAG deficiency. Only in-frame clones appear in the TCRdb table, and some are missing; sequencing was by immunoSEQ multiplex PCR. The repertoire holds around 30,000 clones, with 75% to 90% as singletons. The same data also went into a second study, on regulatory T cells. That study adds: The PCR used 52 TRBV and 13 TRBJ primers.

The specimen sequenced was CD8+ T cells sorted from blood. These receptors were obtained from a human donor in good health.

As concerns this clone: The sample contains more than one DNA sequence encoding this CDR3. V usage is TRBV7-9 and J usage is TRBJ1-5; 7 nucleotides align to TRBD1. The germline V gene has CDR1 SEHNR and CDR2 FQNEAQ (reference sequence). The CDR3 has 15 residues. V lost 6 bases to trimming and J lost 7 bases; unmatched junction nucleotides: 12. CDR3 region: CASSHGTVEGQPQHF. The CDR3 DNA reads TGTGCCAGCAGTCATGGGACAGTGGAGGGCCAGCCCCAGCATTTT.

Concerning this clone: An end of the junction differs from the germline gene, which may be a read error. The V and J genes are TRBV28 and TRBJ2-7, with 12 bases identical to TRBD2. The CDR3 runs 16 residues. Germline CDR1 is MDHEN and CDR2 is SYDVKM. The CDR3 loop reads CAGSLRLAGATYEQYF. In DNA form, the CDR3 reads TGTGCCGGCAGTTTACGACTAGCGGGAGCAACCTACGAGCAGTACTTC.

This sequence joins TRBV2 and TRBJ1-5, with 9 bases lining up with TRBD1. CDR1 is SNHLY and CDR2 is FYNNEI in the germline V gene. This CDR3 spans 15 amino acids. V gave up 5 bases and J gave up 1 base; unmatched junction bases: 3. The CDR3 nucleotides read TGTGCCAGCAGTCTACAGGGGGCAAGCAATCAGCCCCAGCATTTT. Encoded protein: CASSLQGASNQPQHF.

The CDR3 DNA reads TGTGCCAGCAGTTTTTCCTCCGTTGACGGAAAATACGAGCAGTACTTC. Protein: CASSFSSVDGKYEQYF. V and J are TRBV28 and TRBJ2-7; D gene unclear. CDR3 length equals 16 residues. V was shortened by 3 bases and J by 4 bases, with 19 bases between the two germline ends. Germline loops: CDR1 MDHEN, CDR2 SYDVKM.

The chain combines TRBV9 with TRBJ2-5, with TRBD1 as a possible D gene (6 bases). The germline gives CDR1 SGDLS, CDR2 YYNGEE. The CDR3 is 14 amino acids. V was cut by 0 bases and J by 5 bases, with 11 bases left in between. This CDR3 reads CASSVEGGLETQYF. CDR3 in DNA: TGTGCCAGCAGCGTAGAAGGGGGTTTGGAGACCCAGTACTTC.

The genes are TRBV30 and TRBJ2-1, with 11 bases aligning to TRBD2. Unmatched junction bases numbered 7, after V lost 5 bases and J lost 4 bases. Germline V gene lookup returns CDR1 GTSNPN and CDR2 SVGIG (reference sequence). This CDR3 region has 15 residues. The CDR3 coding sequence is TGTGCCTGGGAATTTCTAGCGGGAGGTTACAATGAGCAGTTCTTC. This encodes CAWEFLAGGYNEQFF. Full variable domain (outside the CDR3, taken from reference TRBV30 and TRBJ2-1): SQTIHQWPATLVQPVGSPLSLECTVEGTSNPNLYWYRQAAGRGLQLLFYSVGIGQISSEVPQNLSASRPQDRQFILSSKKLLLSDSGFYLCAWEFLAGGYNEQFFGPGTRLTVL.

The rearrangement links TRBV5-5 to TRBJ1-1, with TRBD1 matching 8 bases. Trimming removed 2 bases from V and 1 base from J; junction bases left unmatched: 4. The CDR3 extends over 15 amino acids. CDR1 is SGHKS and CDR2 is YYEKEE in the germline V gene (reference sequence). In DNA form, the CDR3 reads TGTGCCAGCAGCTTACATACAGGGGGGAACACTGAAGCTTTCTTT. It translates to CASSLHTGGNTEAFF.

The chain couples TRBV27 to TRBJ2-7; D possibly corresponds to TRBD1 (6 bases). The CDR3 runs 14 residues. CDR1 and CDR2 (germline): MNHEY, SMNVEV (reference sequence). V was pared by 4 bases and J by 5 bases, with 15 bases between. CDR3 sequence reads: CASSSTGWFDEQYF. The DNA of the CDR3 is TGTGCCAGCAGTTCGACAGGCTGGTTCGACGAGCAGTACTTC.

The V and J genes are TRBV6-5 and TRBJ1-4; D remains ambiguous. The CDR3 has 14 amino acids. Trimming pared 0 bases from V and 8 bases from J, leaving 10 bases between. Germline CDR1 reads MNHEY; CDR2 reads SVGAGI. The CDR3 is CASSYSGQEEKLFF. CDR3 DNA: TGTGCCAGCAGTTACTCAGGGCAGGAGGAAAAACTGTTTTTT.

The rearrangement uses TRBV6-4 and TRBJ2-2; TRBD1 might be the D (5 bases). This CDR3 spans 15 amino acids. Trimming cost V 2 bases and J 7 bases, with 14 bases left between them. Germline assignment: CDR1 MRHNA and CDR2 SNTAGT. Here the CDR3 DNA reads TGTGCCAGCAGTGACATCGGGCAGGGCGGCGGGGAGCTGTTTTTT. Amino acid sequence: CASSDIGQGGGELFF.

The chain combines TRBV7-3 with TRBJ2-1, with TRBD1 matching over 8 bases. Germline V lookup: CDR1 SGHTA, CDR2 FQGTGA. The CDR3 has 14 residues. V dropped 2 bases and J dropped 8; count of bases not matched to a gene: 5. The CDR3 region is CASSLGQTGDEQFF. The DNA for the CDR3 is TGTGCCAGCAGCTTAGGTCAGACAGGGGATGAGCAGTTCTTC.

As DNA, the CDR3 is TGTGCCAGCAGTGAAGCCTCCCCAAGCGGGACCGACTACGAGCAGTACTTC. It yields the protein CASSEASPSGTDYEQYF. The rearrangement joins TRBV2 to TRBJ2-7; 7 bases map to TRBD2. The CDR3 extends over 17 amino acids. V shed 0 bases, J shed 3 bases, and the junction held 11 bases outside the gene matches. In germline, CDR1 is SNHLY, CDR2 FYNNEI.

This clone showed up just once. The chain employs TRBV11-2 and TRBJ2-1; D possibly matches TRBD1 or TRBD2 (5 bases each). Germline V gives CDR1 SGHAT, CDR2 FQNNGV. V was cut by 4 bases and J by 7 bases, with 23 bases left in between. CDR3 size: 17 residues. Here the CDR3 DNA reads TGTGCCAGCAGCTACCCCCTAGGGGAGCACCCGGGTAATGAGCAGTTCTTC. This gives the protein CASSYPLGEHPGNEQFF.

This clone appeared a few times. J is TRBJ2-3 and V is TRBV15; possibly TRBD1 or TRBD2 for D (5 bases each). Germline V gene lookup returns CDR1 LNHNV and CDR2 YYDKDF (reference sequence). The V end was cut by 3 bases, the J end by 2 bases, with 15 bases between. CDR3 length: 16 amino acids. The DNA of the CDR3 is TGTGCCACCAGCAGGGGACCGCCGGAGGACACAGATACGCAGTATTTT. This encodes CATSRGPPEDTDTQYF.

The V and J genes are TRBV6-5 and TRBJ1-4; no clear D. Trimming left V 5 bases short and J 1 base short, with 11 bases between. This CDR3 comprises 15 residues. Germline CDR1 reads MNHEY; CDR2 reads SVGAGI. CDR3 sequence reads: CASSVQLGTNEKLFF. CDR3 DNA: TGTGCCAGCAGTGTCCAATTGGGAACTAATGAAAAACTGTTTTTT.

The CDR3 DNA sequence: TGTGCCACCTTCCCAATCGGACAGGGGGCATTGGGTCAGCCCCAGCATTTT. Amino acids: CATFPIGQGALGQPQHF. This rearrangement joins TRBV7-3 to TRBJ1-5; 11 bases align to TRBD1. After removal of 10 bases from V and 6 bases from J, the junction contained 17 bases not matched to a gene. CDR1 is SGHTA and CDR2 is FQGTGA in the germline V gene. This CDR3 comprises 17 residues.

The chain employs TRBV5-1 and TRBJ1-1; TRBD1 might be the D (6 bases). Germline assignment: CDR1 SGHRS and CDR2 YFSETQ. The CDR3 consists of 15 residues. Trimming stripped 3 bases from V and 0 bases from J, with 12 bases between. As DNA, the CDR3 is TGCGCCAGCAGCTCAATACAGGGAATGAACACTGAAGCTTTCTTT. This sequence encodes CASSSIQGMNTEAFF.

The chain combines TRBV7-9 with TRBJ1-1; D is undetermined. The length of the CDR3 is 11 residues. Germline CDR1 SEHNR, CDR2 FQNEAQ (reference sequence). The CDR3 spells CVTRLGTEAFF. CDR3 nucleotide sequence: TGTGTTACCCGTCTGGGCACTGAAGCTTTCTTT.